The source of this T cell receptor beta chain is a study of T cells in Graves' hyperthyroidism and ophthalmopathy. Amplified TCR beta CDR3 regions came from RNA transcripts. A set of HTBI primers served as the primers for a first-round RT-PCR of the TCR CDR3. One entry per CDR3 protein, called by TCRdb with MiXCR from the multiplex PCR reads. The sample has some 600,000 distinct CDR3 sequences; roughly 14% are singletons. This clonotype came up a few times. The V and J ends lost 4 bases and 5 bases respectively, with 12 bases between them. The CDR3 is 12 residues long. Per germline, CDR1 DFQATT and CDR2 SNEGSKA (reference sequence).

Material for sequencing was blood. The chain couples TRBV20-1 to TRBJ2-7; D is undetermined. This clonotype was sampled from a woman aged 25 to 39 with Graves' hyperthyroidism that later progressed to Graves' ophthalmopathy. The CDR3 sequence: CSATPPPDEQYF. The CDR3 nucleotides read TGCAGTGCTACCCCCCCCCCGGACGAGCAGTACTTC.